What follows describes a single TCR beta chain. Its antigen is as yet unknown. Profiling relied on immunoSEQ multiplex PCR, and the TCRdb table lists in-frame clones only, not all of them. Counted here are 15,000 or so clones, around four fifths occurring once; the ten biggest clones make up about 6.8%. CDR3 length equals 18 residues. V was trimmed by 1 base and J by 0 bases, leaving 16 bases between them. CDR1 and CDR2 (germline): SGHTA, FQGTGA. This sample is drawn from a study of T cell repertoires in ileal Crohn's disease. Study-level information: Operated complications were stricturing disease (around 60%) and penetrating disease (around 40%). About half of patients got postoperative therapy: approximately twelve thiopurines, under 20 anti-TNF.

Study-wide results and limits: Mucosal expansions were suggested to be mainly CD8 T cells. Compared with non-smokers, active smokers at surgery showed more clonal expansions.

The sequenced sample consisted of ileal tissue. The V call is TRBV7-3, the J call TRBJ1-3; weak D call: TRBD1 (5 bases). This TCR was recovered from an adult with Crohn's disease. The CDR3 here is CASSLSLPGSGSGNTIYF. The CDR3 region has the DNA TGTGCCAGCAGCTTAAGTCTCCCAGGGTCTGGCTCTGGAAACACCATATATTTT.